Below are 4 T cell receptor beta chains sequenced from a single sample in a study of T cells in tumors after PD-1 blockade. Sequencing used immunoSEQ multiplex PCR; TCRdb keeps in-frame clones, though not all of them. The sample lists over 8,000 clones, around 67% occurring once. This sample comprised tumor tissue, obtained after anti-PD-1 treatment. The receptors shown here come from a human donor with basal cell carcinoma.

This clone was observed a handful of times. J is TRBJ2-1 and V is TRBV28; D unresolved. The V and J ends lost 8 bases and 6 bases respectively, with 17 bases between them. This CDR3 spans 14 amino acids. The V gene's germline CDR1 is MDHEN and CDR2 SYDVKM. CDR3 loop: CASGDLAAVNEQFF. CDR3 nucleotides: TGTGCCAGCGGTGATTTGGCGGCAGTCAATGAGCAGTTCTTC. Looking up the rest from reference TRBV28 and TRBJ2-1 gives the full variable domain: DVKVTQSSRYLVKRTGEKVFLECVQDMDHENMFWYRQDPGLGLRLIYFSYDVKMKEKGDIPEGYSVSREKKERFSLILESASTNQTSMYLCASGDLAAVNEQFFGPGTRLTVL.

The V and J genes are TRBV7-6 and TRBJ2-7; 7 bases line up with TRBD1. CDR1 and CDR2 from the germline V gene are SGHVS and FNYEAQ. The J segment lost 3 bases and the V segment lost 2 bases, leaving 7 bases of the junction unmatched. This CDR3 comprises 15 residues. The DNA of the CDR3 is TGTGCCAGCAGCTTATCCGGGACAGATTTCTACGAGCAGTACTTC. Translated: CASSLSGTDFYEQYF. The variable domain in full, completed from reference TRBV7-6 and TRBJ2-7, reads GAGVSQSPRYKVTKRGQDVALRCDPISGHVSLYWYRQALGQGPEFLTYFNYEAQQDKSGLPNDRFSAERPEGSISTLTIQRTEQRDSAMYRCASSLSGTDFYEQYFGPGTRLTVT.

The genes are TRBV7-9 and TRBJ2-1; tentative D call: TRBD1 (5 bases). The CDR3 runs 15 residues. Looked up from germline, CDR1 is SEHNR and CDR2 is FQNEAQ (reference sequence). The V gene lost 0 bases and the J gene lost 3 bases, with 9 bases spanning the gap. The CDR3 DNA reads TGTGCCAGCAGCTTAGCAGGGGTCCTCTACAATGAGCAGTTCTTC. It specifies CASSLAGVLYNEQFF.

In this sample, this clone turned up a few times. J is TRBJ1-2 and V is TRBV5-5; 11 positions agree with TRBD1. This CDR3 has 15 amino acids. CDR1 and CDR2 (germline): SGHKS, YYEKEE (reference sequence). The ends lost 3 bases at V and 8 bases at J; junction bases unmatched: 9. Here the CDR3 reads CASSSIGTGGRGYTF. CDR3 in DNA: TGTGCCAGCAGCTCGATAGGGACAGGGGGAAGGGGCTACACCTTC.